The sequence of this T cell receptor beta chain was determined in a study of blood T cell repertoires in COVID-19. The wider study: The United States, Italy and Spain were the sources of the acute and convalescent COVID-19 samples.

Losses at the gene ends were 1 base for V and 6 bases for J; bases not matched to a gene: 6. The CDR3 covers 15 residues. From germline, CDR1 is SGHAT and CDR2 FQNNGV. The count of this clone is one. Sequencing used immunoSEQ multiplex PCR; TCRdb keeps in-frame clones, though not all of them. The table records hundreds of thousands of clones, roughly nine tenths of them present only once. This receptor was taken from a woman younger than 30 who had recovered from COVID-19. The chain uses TRBV11-2 and TRBJ1-2; 9 nucleotides agree with TRBD1. The sequenced material came from PBMCs or T cells enriched from blood (not recorded which). The CDR3 DNA follows: TGTGCCAGCAGCTTAGTGGGGACAGGGACGGATGGCTACACCTTC. It translates to CASSLVGTGTDGYTF.